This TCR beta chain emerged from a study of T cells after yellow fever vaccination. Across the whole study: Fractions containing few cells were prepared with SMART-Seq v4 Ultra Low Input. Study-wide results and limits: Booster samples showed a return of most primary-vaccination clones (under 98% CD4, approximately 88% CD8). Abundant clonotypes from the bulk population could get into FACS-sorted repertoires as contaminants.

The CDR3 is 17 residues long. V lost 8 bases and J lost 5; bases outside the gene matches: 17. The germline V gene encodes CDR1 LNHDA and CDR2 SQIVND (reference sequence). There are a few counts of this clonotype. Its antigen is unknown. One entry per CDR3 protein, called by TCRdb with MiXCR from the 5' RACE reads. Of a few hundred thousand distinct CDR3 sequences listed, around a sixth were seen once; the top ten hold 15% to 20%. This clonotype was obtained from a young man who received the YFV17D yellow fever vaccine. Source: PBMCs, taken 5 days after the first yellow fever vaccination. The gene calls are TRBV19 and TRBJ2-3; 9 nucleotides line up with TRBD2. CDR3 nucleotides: TGTGCCAGTGGACTTCGCGGCGGGGGGGCCCGGGGAGATACGCAGTATTTT. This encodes CASGLRGGGARGDTQYF.